These T cell receptor beta chains were read from a single sample in a study of neoadjuvant nivolumab and ipilimumab in lung cancer. Profiling relied on immunoSEQ multiplex PCR, and the TCRdb table lists in-frame clones only, not all of them. The sample includes roughly 39,000 clones, nearly 90% seen only once; the top ten take approximately 3.4%. Material: peripheral blood, obtained before neoadjuvant nivolumab, alone or with ipilimumab. These receptors came from an adult with non-small cell lung cancer. Both conserved end residues are part of each CDR3. The order of the fields is J gene, clone size, V gene, D gene, CDR3 DNA, CDR3 protein. The D gene is left open where the match is weak. Size is omitted from some rows. Given values are once, few, many or a class for expanded clones.

>TRBJ2-2|-|TRBV1|-
TGCACCAGCGGAACGTGTCCCACGGGCACCGGGGAGCTGTTTTTT
CTSGTCPTGTGELFF
>TRBJ2-5|-|TRBV7-8|-
TGTGCCAGCAGCTTTGAAAAGACCCAGTACTTC
CASSFEKTQYF
>TRBJ2-3|-|TRBV7-2|-
TGTGCCAGCAGCTCACGGGGAGATACGCAGTATTTT
CASSSRGDTQYF
>TRBJ2-1|-|TRBV29-1|-
TGCAGCGTTGAAATGGTAGGGAATGAGCAGTTCTTC
CSVEMVGNEQFF
>TRBJ2-1|-|TRBV19|TRBD2
TGTGCCAGTAGTATTTTGGGGGAGGGCCTCTTAAGTAATGAGCAGTTCTTC
CASSILGEGLLSNEQFF
>TRBJ2-3|-|TRBV5-1|-
TGCGCCAGCAGCCTGGGCGAGCGCACAGATACGCAGTATTTT
CASSLGERTDTQYF
>TRBJ1-2|-|TRBV9|TRBD1
TGTGCCAGCAGCGTAGGTAGGCAGGGGGCTTACTACGGCTACACCTTC
CASSVGRQGAYYGYTF
>TRBJ2-2|-|TRBV2|TRBD1
TGTGCCAGCAGAGGGACAGGGGCCAACACCGGGGAGCTGTTTTTT
CASRGTGANTGELFF
>TRBJ2-7|-|TRBV7-2|TRBD1
TGTGCCAGCAGCTTACGACAGGGGGGCCACGAGCAGTACTTC
CASSLRQGGHEQYF
>TRBJ1-4|-|TRBV9|TRBD1
TGTGCCAGCAACGAGGGACAGGAGGGGTGGAAACTGTTTTTT
CASNEGQEGWKLFF
>TRBJ2-2|-|TRBV19|-
TGTGCCAGTAGTTTCGGCAGCGAAATCCCCGGGGAGCTGTTTTTT
CASSFGSEIPGELFF
>TRBJ2-5|-|TRBV5-4|TRBD2
TGTGCCAGCAGCTTGAATAGCGGGAGTGGGGAGACCCAGTACTTC
CASSLNSGSGETQYF
>TRBJ2-5|-|TRBV7-9|-
TGTGCCAGCAGCTTAGGCGAGGCCAGGGGGACCCAGTACTTC
CASSLGEARGTQYF
>TRBJ1-5|-|TRBV25-1|-
TGTGCCAGCAGTGGATCCGCTGTGGCCCAGCCCCAGCATTTT
CASSGSAVAQPQHF
>TRBJ2-7|-|TRBV6-1|TRBD1
TGTGCCAGTAACCGGGACAGGGGGCCCTACGAGCAGTACTTC
CASNRDRGPYEQYF
>TRBJ2-2|few|TRBV19|TRBD2
TGTGCCAGTAGTATAGATCCCACTAGCGGGAAATCCGGGGAGCTGTTTTTT
CASSIDPTSGKSGELFF
>TRBJ2-4|-|TRBV27|TRBD2
TGTGCCAGCACCACCGGGACTAACCTAGATAAAAACATTCAGTACTTC
CASTTGTNLDKNIQYF
>TRBJ1-4|few|TRBV5-4|-
TGTGCCAGCGGGTCCGGTCCCGAAAAACTGTTTTTT
CASGSGPEKLFF
>TRBJ2-1|-|TRBV19|TRBD2
TGTGCCAGTAGTAGGACTAGCGGGGGACACAATGAGCAGTTCTTC
CASSRTSGGHNEQFF
>TRBJ2-7|-|TRBV4-3|-
TGCGCCAGCAGCCAAGATCTAGCCTACGAGCAGTACTTC
CASSQDLAYEQYF
>TRBJ2-7|-|TRBV6-1|-
TGTGCCAGCAGTGATCATGGGCGGAGCGAGCAGTACTTC
CASSDHGRSEQYF
>TRBJ2-7|once|TRBV25-1|-
TGTGCCAGCAGGGGCTACCGGAGTGCCTACGAGCAGTACTTC
CASRGYRSAYEQYF
>TRBJ2-1|-|TRBV9|TRBD1
TGTGCCAGCAGCGTAGGGCGGACAGGGTTAGATAATCACAATGAGCAGTTCTTC
CASSVGRTGLDNHNEQFF
>TRBJ2-7|once|TRBV7-9|-
TGTGCCAGCAGCTCACTTTACGAGCAGTACTTC
CASSSLYEQYF
>TRBJ2-5|-|TRBV6-1|-
TGTGCCAGCAGTGAAGCAGGGGAGACCCAGTACTTC
CASSEAGETQYF
>TRBJ1-2|-|TRBV5-1|-
TGCGCCAGCAGCTGGGCCTCACCCCTAGTCGATGGCTACACCTTC
CASSWASPLVDGYTF
>TRBJ2-5|-|TRBV6-5|-
TGTGCCAGCAGTTACTCGAGAGGCCTAGGGACCCAGTACTTC
CASSYSRGLGTQYF